This is a list of T cell receptor beta chains from one sample in a study of response to subunit inactivated influenza vaccine. Each CDR3 protein gets one entry after TCRdb re-called the RT-PCR reads with MiXCR. The table has 400,000 to 550,000 distinct CDR3 sequences, roughly 25% seen once; the top ten hold about 1.9%. Sample: CD4+ T cells sorted from PBMCs, taken 5 to 6 days after vaccination. The origin of the receptors is a man aged 50 to 60 who received an inactivated influenza vaccine. The CDR3 runs from the conserved cysteine through the conserved F or W. The order of the fields is clone size, D gene, J gene, V gene, CDR3 protein, CDR3 DNA. The D gene is left open where the match is weak. Only part of the rows carry a size: once, few, many, or a class if the clone is expanded.

>many|TRBD1|TRBJ2-2|TRBV12-3/TRBV12-4
CASSPGTGGTGELFF
TGTGCCAGCAGCCCCGGGACAGGGGGCACCGGGGAGCTGTTTTTT
>.|TRBD1|TRBJ2-5|TRBV5-1
CASSFGVTGGTETQYF
TGCGCCAGCAGCTTTGGGGTAACAGGGGGCACGGAGACCCAGTACTTC
>few|.|TRBJ2-2|TRBV10-3
CAISLGQGNTGELFF
TGTGCCATCAGTTTAGGGCAGGGGAACACCGGGGAGCTGTTTTTT
>.|.|TRBJ1-6|TRBV5-1
CASTREIRGDNSPLHF
TGCGCCAGCACCCGTGAAATACGGGGTGATAATTCACCCCTCCACTTT
>many|.|TRBJ2-7|TRBV6-1
CASSTGTTYEQYF
TGTGCCAGCAGCACAGGGACCACCTACGAGCAGTACTTC
>once|TRBD1|TRBJ2-7|TRBV7-3
CTSSPQTGATSEQYF
TGTACCAGCAGCCCCCAGACAGGGGCCACCTCCGAGCAGTACTTC
>.|TRBD1|TRBJ1-4|TRBV4-3
CASSQDRGTGNEKLFF
TGCGCCAGCAGCCAAGATCGGGGGACAGGGAATGAAAAACTGTTTTTT
>few|TRBD1|TRBJ2-1|TRBV6-1
CASTKTGGPYNEQFF
TGTGCCAGCACCAAAACAGGGGGACCTTACAATGAGCAGTTCTTC
>few|TRBD2|TRBJ2-7|TRBV7-2
CASSFVGTSSPEQYF
TGTGCCAGCAGCTTTGTAGGGACTAGCTCTCCCGAGCAGTACTTC
>few|TRBD1|TRBJ2-2|TRBV6-1
CASNGQANTGELFF
TGTGCCAGCAACGGACAGGCGAACACCGGGGAGCTGTTTTTT
>few|TRBD2|TRBJ2-7|TRBV13
CASSLVRAAGGYEQYF
TGTGCCAGCAGCTTGGTTCGGGCGGCGGGGGGTTACGAGCAGTACTTC
>.|TRBD2|TRBJ2-3|TRBV5-1
CASSLGTSGTQYF
TGCGCCAGCAGCTTGGGGACTAGCGGGACGCAGTATTTT
>.|TRBD1|TRBJ1-1|TRBV29-1
CSERDSRDTEAFF
TGCAGCGAAAGGGACAGTAGAGACACTGAAGCTTTCTTT
>.|.|TRBJ2-5|TRBV28
CASSSEAETQYF
TGTGCCAGCAGTTCGGAAGCCGAGACCCAGTACTTC
>many|.|TRBJ1-1|TRBV5-1
CASSSDGTVGTEAFF
TGCGCCAGCAGCTCCGACGGTACCGTGGGCACTGAAGCTTTCTTT
>few|.|TRBJ2-1|TRBV4-1
CASSLAWTAGFNEQFF
TGCGCCAGCAGCCTGGCGTGGACGGCGGGGTTCAATGAGCAGTTCTTC
>.|TRBD2|TRBJ2-1|TRBV4-2
CASSQVGLAGGSSYNEQFF
TGTGCCAGCAGCCAGGTTGGGCTAGCGGGAGGGAGCTCCTACAATGAGCAGTTCTTC